This TCR beta chain came from a study of OX40 agonist ivuxolimab in advanced cancers. Study background: Three patients got partial responses; one had hepatocellular carcinoma and two had cutaneous melanoma. Whole-study findings and limits: On average, a greater number of expanded clones characterised CD8+ T cells relative to CD4+. There was clonal expansion of CD4+ and CD8+ blood T cells by week 6 at 0.1 to 3.0 mg/kg. Among the lowest levels of clonal expansion were found in partial responders at 0.1-3.0 mg/kg.

Here immunoSEQ multiplex PCR was the method, and the copy in TCRdb shows in-frame clones only, minus some. The repertoire includes about 19,000 clones, roughly 73% of them detected once, and about 20% sits in the top ten. This clone was counted only a few times. Its antigen is currently unknown. Unmatched junction bases numbered 8, after V lost 2 bases and J lost 3 bases. The CDR3 length is 15 residues. Germline V gene lookup returns CDR1 SGHDT and CDR2 YYEEEE. This sequence joins TRBV5-6 and TRBJ2-7; 7 nucleotides match TRBD1. The sample was CD4+ or CD8+ T cells sorted from blood, taken in a trial of the OX40 agonist ivuxolimab. This sequence originates from an adult with an advanced solid tumor such as melanoma, head and neck, liver or kidney cancer. This chain's CDR3 is CASSFRGFPNYEQYF. The CDR3 DNA follows: TGTGCCAGCAGCTTCAGGGGGTTCCCGAACTACGAGCAGTACTTC.